This TCR beta chain appears in the sequencing data of a study of vaccination and CD4 T cells after COVID-19 (dated by TCRdb to the early 2020s). Study-wide context: Convalescent patients had a positive SARS-CoV-2 result on nasal swab PCR, and of these patients, several had mild disease and one had severe disease. For stimulating the cultures, overlapping spike peptide pools were used, derived from SARS-CoV-2 as well as from the common cold coronaviruses HCoV-NL63, HCoV-OC43 and HCoV-229E. In under twelve COVID-19 convalescent patients and a handful of infection-naive healthy vaccine recipients, researchers compared the spike-specific CD4+ TCR repertoire from before mRNA vaccination with the repertoire from after. Control cultures used a CEFX viral epitope pool as positive control, an HIV-1 Nef peptide pool as negative control, or no peptide. Six males and four females were included in the convalescent cohort, with two Hispanic individuals, seven Caucasians, two Asians and one multiracial person represented. Post-vaccine blood samples were collected a median of about 66 days after the second vaccine dose, ranging from 14 to 241 days. Participants received two doses of either the Pfizer-BioNTech BNT162b2 vaccine (n=8) or the Moderna mRNA-1273 vaccine (n=2). Post-COVID blood samples from convalescent patients were collected a median of roughly 100 days after diagnosis, with a range of roughly 35 to 180 days. What the study reported, not specific to this receptor: Among the post-vaccine SARS-CoV-2-reactive clones in convalescent patients, a median approximately 90% showed up only after vaccination, which suggests vaccine-specific priming. Relatively few convalescent patients were included in the study, and early timepoints after natural infection were not analyzed. The median number of SARS-CoV-2-reactive clonotypes rose from fewer than 25 after infection to 38 after vaccination, but the change was not significant. In convalescent patients, nearly all vaccine-specific clones (304 of 307) were found to be mono-reactive for SARS-CoV-2 spike rather than cross-reactive with common cold coronaviruses.

Libraries were constructed by PCR. TCR sequencing of DNA from cultured CD4+ T cells used the Oncomine TCR Beta short-read assay at the Johns Hopkins FTIC core. Genomic DNA was extracted from the cultured CD4+ T cells with the QIAamp micro DNA kit. Oncomine TCR Beta libraries from cultured CD4+ T cells were pooled using unique dual indexes and sequenced on an Illumina iSeq 100. As for the original processing: Non-productive sequences were filtered out, and CDR3s that did not start with C, did not end with F or W, or were shorter than 7 amino acids were discarded. Antigen-specific clonotypes were identified with the MANAFEST web application by comparing peptide-stimulated wells with reference and other culture wells. Positive clones required FDR below 0.05, an odds ratio above 5, and productive frequency above 0.1% in at least two of three replicate wells. A clonotype counted as cross-reactive if it showed significant expansion both in the SARS-CoV-2 spike wells and in at least one common cold coronavirus spike condition. Similarity between CDR3 sequences was evaluated in R version 3.6.1 using Levenshtein distances (stringdist) and unrooted phylogenetic trees (ape). The public sequencing data were trimmed at Q25 with fastp and processed into clonotypes with MiXCR by TCRdb, which kept only in-frame beta chains. All rows with the same CDR3 protein become a single entry with the most common DNA and genes. These V and J calls are TCRdb output, not the study's own analysis. The sample table lists just over 14,000 distinct CDR3 sequences, roughly half of them with a count of one. The top ten clonotypes cover roughly 7.8% of the sample.

The sample's treatment or condition, from its label and the paper: approximately 9-day PBMC culture with coronavirus spike peptide pools or control peptides (ViraFEST assay). The study used the ViraFEST assay, which expanded antigen-specific T cells with peptide pools and then identified expanded clonotypes by TCR sequencing. The positive SARS-CoV-2 PCR tests of the convalescent patients were dated from March to December 2020, before the Alpha, Beta and Delta variants emerged in the United States. Each well held about 1.8 million PBMCs cultured with 9 to 10 ug/ml peptide pools in IMDM containing 5% human AB serum and roughly 10 IU/ml IL-2. On days 3 and 7, half of the culture medium was replaced with fresh IL-2-containing medium. Once the cells had been in culture for over nine days, the EasySep CD4+ T cell isolation kit was used to isolate CD4+ T cells by negative selection. Ficoll-Paque Plus gradient centrifugation was used to isolate PBMCs from whole blood, and the isolated PBMCs were then either used fresh or cryopreserved at -140C. In general, triplicate wells were set up for every culture condition.

V sheds 2 bases and J sheds 4 bases, leaving 5 bases between their ends. Measured from the cysteine to the phenylalanine, the CDR3 is 13 residues long. Here the CDR3 DNA is all that survives: 39 bases in frame from base 1. This clonotype was seen a handful of times. The specificity of this receptor is unknown. The input lacks base qualities; no much larger clone sits a single base away. The chain couples TRBV23-1 to TRBJ2-2; no D segment can be confidently identified. TRBV23-1 is marked as an open reading frame, function uncertain. This receptor was identified in a human donor who had recovered from COVID-19. The specimen was CD4+ T cells from blood, cultured in vitro. The nucleotides read TGCGCCAGCAGTCAACGACTCACCGGGGAGCTGTTTTTT. This gives the protein CASSQRLTGELFF.